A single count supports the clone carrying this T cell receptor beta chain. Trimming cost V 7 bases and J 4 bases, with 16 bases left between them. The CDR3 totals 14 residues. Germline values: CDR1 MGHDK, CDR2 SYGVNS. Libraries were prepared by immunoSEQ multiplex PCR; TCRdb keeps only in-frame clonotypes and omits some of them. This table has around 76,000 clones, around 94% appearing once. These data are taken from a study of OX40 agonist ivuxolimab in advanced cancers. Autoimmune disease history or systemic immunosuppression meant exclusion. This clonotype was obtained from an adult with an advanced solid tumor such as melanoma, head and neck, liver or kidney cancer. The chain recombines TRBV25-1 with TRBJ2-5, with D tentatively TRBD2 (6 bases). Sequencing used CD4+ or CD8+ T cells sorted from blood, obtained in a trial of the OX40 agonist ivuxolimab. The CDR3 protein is CASIPGGGRETQYF. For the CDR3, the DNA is TGTGCCAGCATCCCCGGGGGAGGACGAGAGACCCAGTACTTC.